Listed here are 9 T cell receptor beta chains from one sample, sequenced in a study of blood T cell repertoires in COVID-19. Some clones are missing from TCRdb's copy, which holds only in-frame ones; the method was immunoSEQ multiplex PCR. The sample includes 220,000 or so clones, approximately 86% seen only once; the top ten take roughly 10%. The sequenced sample was peripheral blood. These receptor sequences come from a woman in her forties or fifties with COVID-19, enrolled during active disease.

The CDR3 spells CASSAGENTQYF. The CDR3 DNA reads TGTGCCAGCAGCGCAGGCGAAAATACGCAGTATTTT. This rearrangement joins TRBV3-1 (or the pseudogene TRBV3-2) to TRBJ2-3, with D hard to call. The CDR3 loop spans 12 amino acids. The germline V and J ends were trimmed by 5 bases and 7 bases, with 10 bases remaining between them. Germline CDR1 reads LGHDT; CDR2 reads YNNKEL (reference sequence).

The rearrangement links TRBV2 to TRBJ2-7; 7 bases align to TRBD2. The CDR3 is made up of 13 amino acids. V trimming: 6 bases; J trimming: 3 bases; junction bases outside the gene matches: 5. Germline CDR1 SNHLY, CDR2 FYNNEI. The CDR3 bases are TGTGCCAGCAGCGGACTAGTCGACTACGAGCAGTACTTC. This sequence encodes CASSGLVDYEQYF.

The rearrangement joins TRBV11-2 to TRBJ2-3, with D maybe TRBD2 (6 bases). Trimming pared 2 bases from V and 0 bases from J, leaving 9 bases between. Germline CDR1 SGHAT, CDR2 FQNNGV. The CDR3 length is 15 residues. The CDR3 sequence is CASSLSGRSTDTQYF. Written as DNA, the CDR3 is TGTGCCAGCAGCTTAAGTGGGAGGAGCACAGATACGCAGTATTTT.

This chain connects TRBV5-1 to TRBJ1-3; D uncertain. This CDR3 is 16 amino acids long. Germline lookup yields CDR1 SGHRS and CDR2 YFSETQ. Trimming removed 4 bases at V and 4 bases at J, with 18 bases between. CDR3 sequence reads: CASSHSPASEGNTIYF. The CDR3 coding sequence is TGCGCCAGCAGCCATTCCCCTGCCTCGGAGGGAAACACCATATATTTT.

This clone was observed a single time. J is TRBJ2-7 and V is TRBV21-1; the table calls TRBD1, which could not be checked here. TRBV21-1 is assigned pseudogene status. The CDR3 runs to 14 residues. The CDR3 sequence is CASSKGGQGNEQYV. The CDR3 DNA sequence: TGTGCCAGCAGCAAAGGGGGACAGGGGAACGAGCAGTACGTC.

The chain joins TRBV6-6 to TRBJ2-5; 12 bases match TRBD2. Germline V lookup: CDR1 MNHNY, CDR2 SVGAGI (reference sequence). The CDR3 is 15 residues long. Losses at the gene ends were 6 bases for V and 5 bases for J; bases not matched to a gene: 7. CDR3 DNA: TGTGCCAGCAGACAACTAGCGGGGGGCCGGGAGACCCAGTACTTC. Its protein product is CASRQLAGGRETQYF.

This clone was recorded once. This chain uses TRBV4-1 with TRBJ2-6, with 9 positions matching TRBD1. Trimming removed 3 bases from V and 0 bases from J; junction bases left unmatched: 3. There are 17 residues in the CDR3. Germline-derived CDR1 and CDR2 are MGHRA and YSYEKL. In DNA form, the CDR3 reads TGCGCCAGCAGCCACCCGACAGGGGGCTCTGGGGCCAACGTCCTGACTTTC. Encoded protein: CASSHPTGGSGANVLTF.

The V call is TRBV27, the J call TRBJ1-2, with a tentative D call TRBD1 (5 bases). This CDR3 has 13 residues. V was trimmed by 2 bases and J by 6 bases, leaving 10 bases between them. Germline values: CDR1 MNHEY, CDR2 SMNVEV (reference sequence). The CDR3 loop is CASSLNRIDGYTF. The CDR3 DNA is TGTGCCAGCAGTTTAAACAGGATTGATGGCTACACCTTC.

This clone was observed once. The chain links TRBV5-5 to TRBJ2-7, with TRBD1 matching over 7 bases. The CDR3 loop spans 14 amino acids. Germline V lookup: CDR1 SGHKS, CDR2 YYEKEE (reference sequence). The J segment lost 1 base and the V segment lost 4 bases, leaving 5 bases of the junction unmatched. The CDR3 region has the DNA TGTGCCAGCAGCCCTTCGACAGGGTCCTACGAGCAGTACTTC. As protein: CASSPSTGSYEQYF.